The T cell receptor (beta chain) under discussion was sequenced for a study of blood T cell repertoires in COVID-19. Study as a whole: Samples came from the United States, Italy and Spain, spanning acute and convalescent COVID-19. PBMCs, B-cell-depleted T cells, or T cells were the source of the cDNA or gDNA that made up the material.

Original data processing: Reference gene primers were amplified, and this amplification served to estimate nucleated cell counts. Sequenced by immunoSEQ multiplex PCR; TCRdb stores in-frame clones only, minus some. D and trimming were read from the DNA, whereas the V and J calls and clone size are those reported in that table. Among 150,000 or so clones listed, roughly nine tenths were seen once. In germline, CDR1 is SGHDN, CDR2 FVKESK. This CDR3 contains 20 residues. V lost 0 bases to trimming and J lost 0 bases; unmatched junction nucleotides: 14. Sequencing input: peripheral blood. The chain recombines TRBV14 with TRBJ2-4, with 7 bases matching TRBD1. This clonotype was obtained from a human donor in a cohort sampled during active COVID-19. Here the CDR3 DNA reads TGTGCCAGCAGCCAAGATCACCCCAGCCTGGACAGGACAGCCAAAAACATTCAGTACTTC. Translated, it gives CASSQDHPSLDRTAKNIQYF.